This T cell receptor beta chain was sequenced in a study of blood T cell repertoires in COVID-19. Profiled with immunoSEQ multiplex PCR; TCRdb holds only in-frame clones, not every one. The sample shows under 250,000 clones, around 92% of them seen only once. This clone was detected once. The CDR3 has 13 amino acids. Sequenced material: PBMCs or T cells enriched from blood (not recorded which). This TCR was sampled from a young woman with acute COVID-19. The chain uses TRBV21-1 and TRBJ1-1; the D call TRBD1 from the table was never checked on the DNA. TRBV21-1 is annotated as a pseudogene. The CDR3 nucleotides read TGTGCCAGCAGCCCCAGATCTGGGACAGAAGCTTTCTTT. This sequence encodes CASSPRSGTEAFF.